This is a list of T cell receptor beta chains from one sample in a study of tumor and adjacent non-tumor tissue in lung cancer. Each CDR3 protein is one row after TCRdb ran MiXCR on the multiplex PCR reads. The table shows roughly 200,000 distinct CDR3 sequences, with 60% to 75% occurring only once. Sequenced sample: lung tumor tissue. The receptor set was obtained from a man aged 55 to 70 with non-small cell lung cancer. Both conserved end residues are part of each CDR3.

j_call v_call cdr3_aa
TRBJ1-2 TRBV15 CATSGDLGRILDGYTF
TRBJ1-5 TRBV6-6 CASSYPKYRDDGSQPQHF
TRBJ1-4 TRBV20-1 CSAASRGAREKLFF
TRBJ2-7 TRBV5-6 CASSRPVRSSEQYF
TRBJ2-5 TRBV11-3 CASILGGAQETQYF
TRBJ2-1 TRBV11-2 CASIPAFYNEQFF
TRBJ2-3 TRBV20-1 CSAKGDRDTQYF
TRBJ2-3 TRBV5-1 CASRQVASTDTQYF
TRBJ2-4 TRBV6-2/TRBV6-3 CASSKQTSRSDIQYF
TRBJ2-1 TRBV11-3 CASSSLVGGYSEQFF
TRBJ2-6 TRBV6-5 CASSYLTGAGANVLTF
TRBJ2-6 TRBV5-5 CASSLVPLVGGAGANVLTF
TRBJ2-7 TRBV11-1 CASSRGGAEHEQHF
TRBJ2-5 TRBV11-1 CTSSLDRLKETQCF
TRBJ2-1 TRBV6-5 CTIRVGILYNEQFF
TRBJ2-7 TRBV6-1 CASSVGGLGQGVRPSYEQYF
TRBJ2-1 TRBV4-1 CASRKEGNNEQFF
TRBJ1-1 TRBV29-1 CSAAPSGMGTEAFF
TRBJ1-4 TRBV11-3 CASSSGQYKKDNEKLFF
TRBJ2-7 TRBV12-3/TRBV12-4 CASSLSYPSYEQYF
TRBJ1-2 TRBV5-4 CASSPTVQEGHTF
TRBJ1-5 TRBV4-2 CASSQVLAGGQPQHF
TRBJ2-3 TRBV28 CASDTSTDTQYF
TRBJ1-1 TRBV11-2 CASSLDRVVTFF
TRBJ1-4 TRBV4-2 CISGTGGVNEKLFF
TRBJ2-2 TRBV20-1 CSAGGLHTGELFF
TRBJ1-1 TRBV28 CASGDMEEAFF
TRBJ1-2 TRBV11-2 CAISVRTGPNYGYTF
TRBJ2-5 TRBV11-2 CDSSSTMEGPKETQYF
TRBJ2-5 TRBV24-1 CATSEGPGETQYF
TRBJ2-3 TRBV12-3/TRBV12-4 CASIPVSTDTRYF
TRBJ1-4 TRBV11-1 CASSHRSEASEKLFF
TRBJ2-3 TRBV29-1 CSVEDRSRGDTKYF
TRBJ1-1 TRBV11-3 CASRLRGPHTEGFF
TRBJ2-1 TRBV11-3 CASNLIQESEQFF
TRBJ2-1 TRBV11-3 CASSLGRGTHNEQFF
TRBJ1-4 TRBV20-1 CSASDRTEKLFF
TRBJ2-1 TRBV20-1 CSDRIPTGTSSYNEQSF
TRBJ2-5 TRBV20-1 CSASRLARGEETQYF
TRBJ1-4 TRBV11-1 CASSSGRNIEKLFF